The 2 T cell receptor beta chains in this list originate from one sample, sequenced in a study of OX40 agonist ivuxolimab in advanced cancers. Profiling relied on immunoSEQ multiplex PCR, and the TCRdb table lists in-frame clones only, not all of them. The repertoire holds approximately 58,000 clones, with about 76% as singletons. Sequenced material: CD4+ or CD8+ T cells sorted from blood, taken in a trial of the OX40 agonist ivuxolimab. These receptor sequences come from an adult with an advanced solid tumor such as melanoma, head and neck, liver or kidney cancer.

V gene TRBV19 combines with J gene TRBJ1-5; D remains ambiguous. The V and J ends lost 6 bases and 0 bases respectively, with 12 bases between them. The length of the CDR3 is 15 residues. Germline V gene sequence: CDR1 LNHDA, CDR2 SQIVND (reference sequence). As DNA, the CDR3 is TGTGCCAGTAGCAAAGGCGGTAATAGCAATCAGCCCCAGCATTTT. The encoded protein is CASSKGGNSNQPQHF. Based on the CDR3 plus reference TRBV19 and TRBJ1-5, the full variable domain is DGGITQSPKYLFRKEGQNVTLSCEQNLNHDAMYWYRQDPGQGLRLIYYSQIVNDFQKGDIAEGYSVSREKKESFPLTVTSAQKNPTAFYLCASSKGGNSNQPQHFGDGTRLSIL.

CDR3 nucleotide sequence: TGTGCCAGTAGTTCTTCTAGCGGGGTTGAGACCCAGTACTTC. Its protein product is CASSSSSGVETQYF. The genes are TRBV19 and TRBJ2-5; 9 bases line up with TRBD2. CDR3 length equals 14 residues. Germline CDR1 LNHDA, CDR2 SQIVND (reference sequence). V lost 5 bases to trimming and J lost 5 bases; unmatched junction nucleotides: 6.